This T cell receptor beta chain was obtained from a study of cytomegalovirus exposure and HLA in healthy donors. The PCR was carried out with 60 Vbeta primers and 13 Jbeta primers. Sequencing used immunoSEQ multiplex PCR; TCRdb keeps in-frame clones, though not all of them. The sample lists roughly 190,000 clones, about 83% occurring once. CDR3 length: 14 amino acids. V gave up 6 bases and J gave up 1 base; unmatched junction bases: 5. Germline-derived CDR1 and CDR2 are KGHSH and LQKENI. The sample taken for sequencing was PBMCs. The chain has TRBV18 and TRBJ2-7; 8 bases line up with TRBD1. The TCR originated in a woman in her forties or fifties in good health and CMV-seropositive. This chain's CDR3 is CASSDRGLSYEQYF. In DNA, the CDR3 is TGTGCCAGCTCCGACAGGGGACTGTCCTACGAGCAGTACTTC.